One and the same sample provided the 8 T cell receptor beta chains below, sequenced in a study of T-cell reconstitution after alpha-beta-depleted transplantation in children. Construction of the TCRbeta library involved unique molecular identifiers. TCRdb fed the PCR reads into MiXCR, producing one record per CDR3 protein. The sample lists about 640,000 distinct CDR3 sequences; 15% to 20% were seen once. Here the sequenced sample was PBMCs from the stem cell graft donor, taken from the stem cell graft. These receptor sequences come from a human donor who donated a stem cell graft to a child with acute myeloid leukemia.

V is TRBV4-3 and J is TRBJ2-1; no clear D. V lost 0 bases to trimming and J lost 0 bases, with 12 bases between them. Germline-derived CDR1 and CDR2 are LGHNA and YSLEER. The CDR3 has 17 amino acids. CDR3 in amino acids: CASSQEPGLSSYNEQFF. The CDR3 region has the DNA TGCGCCAGCAGCCAAGAGCCGGGCCTTAGCTCCTACAATGAGCAGTTCTTC.

This clonotype was detected only a few times. The chain is built from TRBV5-1 and TRBJ2-3; TRBD1 or TRBD2 may be the D gene (5 bases each). This CDR3 is built from 13 residues. The V and J ends lost 5 bases and 1 base respectively, with 8 bases between them. The germline CDR1 and CDR2 sequences are SGHRS and YFSETQ. The CDR3 protein is CASRRDGTDTQYF. The CDR3 DNA reads as TGCGCCAGCAGGAGGGACGGCACAGATACGCAGTATTTT.

This clonotype was seen repeatedly, ten times or more. The chain has TRBV5-1 and TRBJ2-3; 10 positions agree with TRBD2. The V segment lost 4 bases and the J segment 7 bases; nucleotides outside the gene matches: 9. Germline lookup yields CDR1 SGHRS and CDR2 YFSETQ. The CDR3 totals 15 residues. CDR3: CASSMDSGGTYTQYF. CDR3 bases: TGCGCCAGCAGCATGGATAGCGGGGGGACATATACGCAGTATTTT.

The gene calls are TRBV28 and TRBJ2-3, with TRBD1 identical over 8 bases. The CDR3 length is 14 residues. V was pared by 9 bases and J by 0 bases, with 5 bases of the junction left unmatched. The germline gives CDR1 MDHEN, CDR2 SYDVKM. For the CDR3, the DNA is TGTGCCAGATGGGGGACAGGCAGCACAGATACGCAGTATTTT. Its protein is CARWGTGSTDTQYF. Full variable domain (remainder filled in from reference TRBV28 and TRBJ2-3): DVKVTQSSRYLVKRTGEKVFLECVQDMDHENMFWYRQDPGLGLRLIYFSYDVKMKEKGDIPEGYSVSREKKERFSLILESASTNQTSMYLCARWGTGSTDTQYFGPGTRLTVL.

This clonotype was seen only a few times. This chain connects TRBV20-1 to TRBJ1-1; D may be TRBD1 (6 bases). Deletions cut 5 bases from V and 3 bases from J, with 13 bases between. This CDR3 region has 13 residues. Germline values: CDR1 DFQATT, CDR2 SNEGSKA (reference sequence). The chain's CDR3 is CSAPGAGYTEAFF. For the CDR3, the DNA is TGCAGTGCTCCGGGGGCTGGGTACACTGAAGCTTTCTTT.

This clonotype was observed at least ten times. The chain joins TRBV18 to TRBJ2-1, with TRBD1 matching 7 bases. This CDR3 has 13 residues. CDR1 is KGHSH, CDR2 LQKENI, per germline. V was clipped by 6 bases and J by 5 bases; unmatched bases: 4. Here the CDR3 reads CASSAGQDNEQFF. The DNA for the CDR3 is TGTGCCAGCTCCGCCGGACAGGACAATGAGCAGTTCTTC.

This clonotype has just a few counts. The chain carries TRBV29-1 and TRBJ2-1; possibly TRBD1 for D (6 bases). This CDR3 is built from 12 residues. Germline CDR1 is SQVTM and CDR2 is ANQGSEA. V was trimmed by 7 bases and J by 4 bases, leaving 11 bases between them. The CDR3 reads CSALDRYNEQFF. CDR3 sequence (DNA): TGCAGCGCTTTGGACAGATACAATGAGCAGTTCTTC.

This clonotype has a count of ten or more. This chain uses TRBV9 with TRBJ2-2; tentative D call: TRBD2 (5 bases). The CDR3 is 14 amino acids. The germline V gene encodes CDR1 SGDLS and CDR2 YYNGEE. Trimming removed 0 bases at V and 2 bases at J, with 5 bases between. The CDR3 is CASSVGTNTGELFF. The CDR3 DNA reads as TGTGCCAGCAGCGTAGGGACTAACACCGGGGAGCTGTTTTTT. Complete variable domain (other parts from reference TRBV9 and TRBJ2-2): DSGVTQTPKHLITATGQRVTLRCSPRSGDLSVYWYQQSLDQGLQFLIQYYNGEERAKGNILERFSAQQFPDLHSELNLSSLELGDSALYFCASSVGTNTGELFFGEGSRLTVL.